This TCR beta chain originates from a study of tumor and adjacent non-tumor tissue in lung cancer. For the study at large: The patients, approximately nine men and a few women, were about 31 to 85 with stage I to III disease. Samples averaged about 4.2 million productive TCRbeta reads each. Findings and caveats of the study: In normal lung, the top 100 clones were significantly more dominant than in tumor. Tumor tissue had significantly higher TCR diversity than normal lung.

A note on this clonotype: Its antigen is still unknown. At one end, the junction sequence differs from germline, possibly due to a read error.

RNA was extracted from bulk tissue without any cell sorting. The normal lung tissue was taken more than 3 cm from the tumor edge. The CDR3 consists of 16 residues. The library came from three nested PCR rounds adapted from ARM-PCR protocols. MiXCR was run by TCRdb on the multiplex PCR reads, yielding one entry per CDR3 protein. The table has 75,000 to 95,000 distinct CDR3 sequences, around three quarters seen once; the top ten hold around a fifth. The sample comprised distant non-tumor lung tissue. The sequence came from a woman aged 45-65 years with non-small cell lung cancer. V gene TRBV12-3 or TRBV12-4 combines with J gene TRBJ2-3, with 9 bases fitting TRBD1. CDR3 in DNA: TGTGCCAGCAGTTTAGATTCCGGGACAGGGCCAGGTACGCAATATTTT. Protein product: CASSLDSGTGPGTQYF.